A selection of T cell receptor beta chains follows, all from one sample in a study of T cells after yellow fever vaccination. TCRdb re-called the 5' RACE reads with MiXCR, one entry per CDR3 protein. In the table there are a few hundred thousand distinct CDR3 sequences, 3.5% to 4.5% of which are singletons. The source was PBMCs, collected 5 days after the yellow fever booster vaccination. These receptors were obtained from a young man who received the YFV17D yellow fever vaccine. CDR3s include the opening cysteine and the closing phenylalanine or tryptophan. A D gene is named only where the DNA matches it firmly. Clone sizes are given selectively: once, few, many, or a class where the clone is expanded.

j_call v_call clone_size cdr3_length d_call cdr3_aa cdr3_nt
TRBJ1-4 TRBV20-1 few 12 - CSARVGIEKLFF TGCAGTGCTAGAGTAGGGATCGAAAAACTGTTTTTT
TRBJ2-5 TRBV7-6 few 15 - CASRLVASVKETQYF TGTGCCAGCAGATTAGTGGCTAGCGTAAAAGAGACCCAGTACTTC
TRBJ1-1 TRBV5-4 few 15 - CASRPQGPMNTEAFF TGTGCCAGCAGACCTCAGGGACCCATGAACACTGAAGCTTTCTTT
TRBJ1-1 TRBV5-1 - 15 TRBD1 CASSVGRGLGTEAFF TGCGCCAGCAGCGTGGGAAGGGGGCTAGGCACTGAAGCTTTCTTT
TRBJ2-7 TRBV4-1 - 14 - CASSQGAVSYEQYF TGCGCCAGCAGCCAAGGGGCGGTCTCCTACGAGCAGTACTTC
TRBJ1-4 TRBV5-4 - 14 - CASSSGLVREKLFF TGTGCCAGCAGCTCGGGACTGGTGCGCGAAAAACTGTTTTTT
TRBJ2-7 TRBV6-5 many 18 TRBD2 CASSPGLAGGPSSYEQYF TGTGCCAGCAGCCCGGGACTAGCGGGGGGACCTAGCTCCTACGAGCAGTACTTC
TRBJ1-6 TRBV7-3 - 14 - CASSLSAGYTPLHF TGTGCCAGCAGCTTAAGCGCAGGGTACACACCCCTCCACTTT
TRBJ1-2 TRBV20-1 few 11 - CSAGDSYVYTF TGCAGTGCAGGGGACTCCTATGTCTACACCTTC
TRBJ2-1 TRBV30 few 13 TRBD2 CAWNGGGAHEQFF TGTGCCTGGAATGGCGGGGGGGCGCATGAGCAGTTCTTC
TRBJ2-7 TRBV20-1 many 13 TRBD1 CSAAGQGPYEQYF TGCAGTGCAGCGGGACAGGGTCCCTACGAGCAGTACTTC
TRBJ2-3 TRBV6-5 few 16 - CASSQGTGAGTDTQYF TGTGCCAGCAGTCAGGGGACGGGGGCAGGCACAGATACGCAGTATTTT
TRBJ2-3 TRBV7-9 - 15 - CASSSTTYSTDTQYF TGTGCCAGCAGCTCGACTACATATAGCACAGATACGCAGTATTTT
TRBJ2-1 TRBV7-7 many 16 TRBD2 CASSLAERGLGNEQFF TGTGCCAGCAGCCTAGCGGAGCGGGGACTCGGCAATGAGCAGTTCTTC
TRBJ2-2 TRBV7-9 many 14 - CASNSAFNTGELFF TGTGCCAGCAATTCGGCGTTCAACACCGGGGAGCTGTTTTTT
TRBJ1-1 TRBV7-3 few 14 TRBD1 CASSQGGIDTEAFF TGTGCCAGCAGCCAGGGGGGGATAGACACTGAAGCTTTCTTT
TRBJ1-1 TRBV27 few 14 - CASSLRTGQREAFF TGTGCCAGCAGTTTAAGAACGGGGCAGAGGGAAGCTTTCTTT
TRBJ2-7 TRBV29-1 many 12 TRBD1 CSVRDSAYEQYF TGCAGCGTCCGGGACAGCGCCTACGAGCAGTACTTC
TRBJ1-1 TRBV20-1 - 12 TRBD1 CSTRTGGTEAFF TGCAGTACCCGGACAGGGGGCACTGAAGCTTTCTTT
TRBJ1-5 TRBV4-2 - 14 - CASSQEGSNQPQHF TGTGCCAGCAGCCAAGAAGGTAGCAATCAGCCCCAGCATTTT
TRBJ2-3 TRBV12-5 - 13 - CASGSKSTDTQYF TGTGCTAGTGGTTCCAAAAGCACAGATACGCAGTATTTT
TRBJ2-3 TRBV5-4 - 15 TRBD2 CASRSSGGPADTQYF TGTGCCAGCAGGTCAAGCGGGGGGCCAGCAGATACGCAGTATTTT
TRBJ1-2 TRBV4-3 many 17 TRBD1 CASSQDWQGAVNYGYTF TGCGCCAGCAGCCAAGATTGGCAGGGGGCTGTAAACTATGGCTACACCTTC
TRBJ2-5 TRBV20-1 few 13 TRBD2 CSALAGGRETQYF TGCAGTGCTTTAGCGGGGGGGAGAGAGACCCAGTACTTC
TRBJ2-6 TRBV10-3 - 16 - CAISESTLAGANVLTF TGTGCCATCAGTGAGTCTACACTGGCCGGGGCCAACGTCCTGACTTTC
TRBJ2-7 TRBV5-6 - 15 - CASSGTDRDWYEQYF TGTGCCAGCAGCGGGACCGACAGGGACTGGTACGAGCAGTACTTC
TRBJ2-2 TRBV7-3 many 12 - CASSTRTGELFF TGTGCCAGCAGCACAAGGACCGGGGAGCTGTTTTTT
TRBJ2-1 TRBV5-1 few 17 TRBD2 CASSRLAVAGAIGEQFF TGCGCCAGCAGCCGCTTAGCGGTAGCGGGGGCTATTGGTGAGCAGTTCTTC
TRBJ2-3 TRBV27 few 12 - CASSYSADTQYF TGTGCCAGCAGTTATAGTGCAGATACGCAGTATTTT
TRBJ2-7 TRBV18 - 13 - CASSPPSGYEQYF TGTGCCAGCTCACCACCTAGCGGTTACGAGCAGTACTTC
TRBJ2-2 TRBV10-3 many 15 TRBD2 CAISETSGDGGELFF TGTGCCATCAGCGAAACTAGCGGTGATGGCGGGGAGCTGTTTTTT
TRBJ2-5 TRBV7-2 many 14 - CASSLWAGQETQYF TGTGCCAGCAGCTTATGGGCGGGGCAAGAGACCCAGTACTTC
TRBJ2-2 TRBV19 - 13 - CASSIVAQGELFF TGTGCCAGTAGTATCGTGGCACAGGGGGAGCTGTTTTTT
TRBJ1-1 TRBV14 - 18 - CASSQDTGLDYMNTEAFF TGTGCCAGCAGCCAAGATACGGGGCTGGACTACATGAACACTGAAGCTTTCTTT
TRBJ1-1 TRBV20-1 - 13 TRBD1 CSARPDREIEAFF TGCAGTGCTAGACCGGACAGGGAAATAGAAGCTTTCTTT
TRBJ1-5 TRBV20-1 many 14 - CSALPTGVYQPQHF TGCAGTGCCCTGCCGACGGGTGTCTATCAGCCCCAGCATTTT
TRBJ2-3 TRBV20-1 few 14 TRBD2 CSAPRSGGTDTQYF TGCAGTGCCCCTAGGTCGGGGGGGACAGATACGCAGTATTTT
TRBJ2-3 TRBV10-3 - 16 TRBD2 CAINQGLAGRTDTQYF TGTGCCATCAACCAGGGACTAGCGGGCCGCACAGATACGCAGTATTTT
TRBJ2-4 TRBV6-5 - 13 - CASSSGIKNIQYF TGTGCCAGCAGTTCCGGGATTAAAAACATTCAGTACTTC
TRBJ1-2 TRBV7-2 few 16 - CASSLSSTVPNYGYTF TGTGCCAGCAGCTTATCGAGTACAGTCCCTAACTATGGCTACACCTTC
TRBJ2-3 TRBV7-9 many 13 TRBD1 CASSYTGADTQYF TGTGCCAGCAGCTATACAGGGGCAGATACGCAGTATTTT
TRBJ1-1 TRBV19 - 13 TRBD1 CASRPGQGAGAFF TGTGCCAGTAGACCGGGACAGGGGGCTGGTGCTTTCTTT
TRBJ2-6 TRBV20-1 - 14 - CSASRLSGANVLTF TGCAGTGCTAGTAGGCTCTCTGGGGCCAACGTCCTGACTTTC
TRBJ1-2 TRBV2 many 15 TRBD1 CASSEDRGKSGGYTF TGTGCCAGCAGTGAAGACAGGGGGAAGAGCGGTGGCTACACCTTC
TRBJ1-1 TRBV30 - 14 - CAWISRNLVSEAFF TGTGCCTGGATTTCCCGCAATCTGGTCTCTGAAGCTTTCTTT
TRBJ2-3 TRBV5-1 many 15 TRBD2 CASRALAGTTDTQYF TGCGCCAGCAGGGCCCTAGCGGGTACCACAGATACGCAGTATTTT
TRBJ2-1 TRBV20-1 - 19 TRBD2 CSAWGPPGLAGAAYNEQFF TGCAGTGCTTGGGGGCCTCCGGGACTAGCGGGGGCCGCCTACAATGAGCAGTTCTTC
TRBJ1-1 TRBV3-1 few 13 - CASSGDGGTEAFF TGTGCCAGCTCCGGGGACGGTGGCACTGAAGCTTTCTTT
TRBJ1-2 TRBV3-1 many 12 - CASSQAGEGYTF TGTGCCAGCAGCCAAGCAGGGGAAGGCTACACCTTC
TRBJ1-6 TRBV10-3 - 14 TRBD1 CAISDRDRGSPLHF TGTGCCATCAGTGACCGGGACAGGGGCTCACCCCTCCACTTT
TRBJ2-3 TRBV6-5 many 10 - CATHGDTQYF TGTGCCACCCACGGAGATACGCAGTATTTT
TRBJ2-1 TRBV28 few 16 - CASSSQAGRTYNEQFF TGTGCCAGCAGTTCCCAGGCGGGGAGGACCTACAATGAGCAGTTCTTC
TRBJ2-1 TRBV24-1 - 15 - CATSDLPGRNNEQFF TGTGCCACCAGTGATCTACCGGGACGGAACAATGAGCAGTTCTTC
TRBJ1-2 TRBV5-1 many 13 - CASSLGGNYGYTF TGTGCCAGCAGTTTGGGCGGTAACTATGGCTACACCTTC